This entry lists 26 T cell receptor beta chains sequenced from one sample in a study of shared clonotypes between healthy human individuals. Naive CD8 cells lacked CD45RO and underwent positive selection for CCR7, leaving out terminally differentiated effector memory CD45RA+ cells. Libraries were prepared by immunoSEQ multiplex PCR; TCRdb keeps only in-frame clonotypes and omits some of them. This sample carries about 820,000 clones, roughly 92% of them seen once, and the ten largest clones take approximately 25%. Sequences were obtained from naive CD8+ T cells sorted from blood. These receptors were taken from a man aged 30 to 45 in good health.

This chain connects TRBV4-3 to TRBJ2-7, with D possibly being TRBD1 (6 bases). The CDR3 runs to 16 residues. V was trimmed by 0 bases and J by 3 bases, leaving 15 bases between them. From germline, CDR1 is LGHNA and CDR2 YSLEER. The CDR3 coding sequence is TGCGCCAGCAGCCAAGATAGGGGGACCACAGGCTACGAGCAGTACTTC. This gives the protein CASSQDRGTTGYEQYF.

The chain carries TRBV7-8 and TRBJ2-2; D might be TRBD2 (5 bases). Per germline, CDR1 SGHVS and CDR2 FQNEAQ. The CDR3 totals 15 residues. V lost 2 bases and J 0 bases, leaving 7 bases between the germline ends. The CDR3 spells CASSLPGTNTGELFF. For the CDR3, the DNA is TGTGCCAGCAGCTTACCCGGGACGAACACCGGGGAGCTGTTTTTT.

This chain uses TRBV29-1 with TRBJ2-5, with 15 bases matching TRBD2. Unmatched junction bases numbered 6, after V lost 3 bases and J lost 4 bases. The CDR3 totals 16 residues. Per germline, CDR1 SQVTM and CDR2 ANQGSEA. Here the CDR3 DNA reads TGCAGCGTTGAGGGGACTAGCGGGAGGTACCTAGAGACCCAGTACTTC. Translated, it gives CSVEGTSGRYLETQYF.

The chain is built from TRBV11-3 and TRBJ2-7; 14 positions match TRBD2. J lost 3 bases, V lost 5 bases, and 3 bases had no gene match. The germline gives CDR1 SGHNT, CDR2 YENEEA. The CDR3 is 15 amino acids. DNA for the CDR3: TGTGCCAGCAGCCCGGGGACTAGCGGGAGCTACGAGCAGTACTTC. Translation: CASSPGTSGSYEQYF.

The J gene is TRBJ2-1, the V gene TRBV10-1; 9 bases are shared with TRBD1. Germline values: CDR1 WNHNN, CDR2 SYGVQD (reference sequence). V was clipped by 2 bases and J by 8 bases; unmatched bases: 4. This CDR3 region has 14 residues. The CDR3 DNA is TGCGCCAGCAGTGAGACAGGGGGCACGTATGAGCAGTTCTTC. Encoded protein: CASSETGGTYEQFF.

The chain uses TRBV4-2 and TRBJ2-2, with a tentative D call TRBD1 (5 bases). Germline values: CDR1 LGHNA, CDR2 YNFKEQ. The CDR3 length is 18 residues. Trimming pared 0 bases from V and 7 bases from J, leaving 21 bases between. CDR3 residues: CASSQDDSLSTFGGELFF. The DNA of the CDR3 is TGTGCCAGCAGCCAAGATGACAGTTTGTCTACCTTTGGCGGGGAGCTGTTTTTT.

The chain links TRBV6-5 to TRBJ2-1; 9 bases fit TRBD1. CDR3 size: 14 residues. The V segment lost 6 bases and the J segment 3 bases; nucleotides outside the gene matches: 3. The germline V gene encodes CDR1 MNHEY and CDR2 SVGAGI. The CDR3 nucleotides are TGTGCCAGCAGGTTGGGACAGGGCTACAATGAGCAGTTCTTC. Residues: CASRLGQGYNEQFF.

The rearrangement uses TRBV5-4 and TRBJ2-3; the D gene is possibly TRBD2 (6 bases). In germline, CDR1 is SGHNT, CDR2 YYREEE (reference sequence). The CDR3 has 15 amino acids. V shed 4 bases and J shed 4 bases, with 16 bases lying between them. CDR3 region: CASSAPGLGPDTQYF. DNA of the CDR3: TGTGCCAGCAGCGCACCGGGACTGGGGCCAGATACGCAGTATTTT.

In nucleotides, the CDR3 is TGTGCCAGCAGTCCACTGCGAGGGTATGCCTATGGCTACACCTTC. The encoded protein is CASSPLRGYAYGYTF. The V gene is TRBV27, the J gene TRBJ1-2, with unresolved D. CDR3 length: 15 amino acids. Germline loops: CDR1 MNHEY, CDR2 SMNVEV (reference sequence). V lost 5 bases and J 4 bases, leaving 17 bases between the germline ends.

Written as DNA, the CDR3 is TGTGCCAGCAGCTTAGCGGAGTGGCAGTTCTTC. Translation gives CASSLAEWQFF. This chain links TRBV11-2 with TRBJ2-1; D not certain. From germline, CDR1 is SGHAT and CDR2 FQNNGV. This CDR3 spans 11 amino acids. Deletions cut 1 base from V and 12 bases from J, with 7 bases between.

This sequence joins TRBV25-1 and TRBJ1-2, with no clear D. The V end lost 1 base, the J end lost 0 bases, and 12 bases lay between the germline ends. Germline loops: CDR1 MGHDK, CDR2 SYGVNS. CDR3 length: 16 residues. The chain's CDR3 is CASSESGSGTNYGYTF. The CDR3 region has the DNA TGTGCCAGCAGTGAATCGGGGTCAGGCACTAACTATGGCTACACCTTC.

This chain joins TRBV6-1 and TRBJ2-7, with D unresolved. The CDR3 runs to 15 residues. The germline gives CDR1 MNHNS, CDR2 SASEGT. V lost 1 base, J lost 2 bases, and 12 bases lay in between. The CDR3 DNA reads TGTGCCAGCAGTGAAGAGGAGACCGGGCCCTACGAGCAGTACTTC. Translating gives CASSEEETGPYEQYF.

V is TRBV28 and J is TRBJ2-1; TRBD2 might be the D (5 bases). The ends were cut back, 4 bases at V and 1 base at J, with 14 bases in the middle. The CDR3 is 16 amino acids. Germline CDR1 and CDR2: MDHEN and SYDVKM. CDR3 sequence (DNA): TGTGCCAGCAGTTCCCGGTCCGGGGATTCCTACAATGAGCAGTTCTTC. The encoded protein is CASSSRSGDSYNEQFF.

The chain uses TRBV7-9 and TRBJ1-2; tentatively, D is TRBD1 (6 bases). Looked up from germline, CDR1 is SEHNR and CDR2 is FQNEAQ (reference sequence). The CDR3 has 16 amino acids. Trimming removed 5 bases at V and 1 base at J, with 17 bases between. The CDR3 sequence: CASSDGQRPFNYGYTF. For the CDR3, the DNA is TGTGCCAGCAGCGACGGACAGAGACCATTTAACTATGGCTACACCTTC.

The V call is TRBV28, the J call TRBJ2-7; the D gene is possibly TRBD1 (5 bases). Per the germline V gene, CDR1 is MDHEN and CDR2 is SYDVKM. This CDR3 is 14 amino acids long. V was pared by 6 bases and J by 8 bases, with 20 bases between. CDR3 DNA sequence: TGTGCCAGCAGCCGTGAAGCGACAGCCACCAAGCAGTACTTC. Protein: CASSREATATKQYF.

DNA for the CDR3: TGTGCCAGCAGCGTAGAGGGGGCCGGTACGCAGTATTTT. Translating it yields CASSVEGAGTQYF. V and J are TRBV9 and TRBJ2-3; 7 bases match TRBD1. V was clipped by 0 bases and J by 8 bases; unmatched bases: 3. The germline gives CDR1 SGDLS, CDR2 YYNGEE. CDR3 length: 13 amino acids.

The chain has TRBV5-1 and TRBJ2-7; weak D call: TRBD2 (5 bases). The V end was cut by 4 bases, the J end by 0 bases, with 11 bases between. The germline V gene encodes CDR1 SGHRS and CDR2 YFSETQ. CDR3 length: 14 amino acids. The CDR3 DNA is TGCGCCAGCAGCCTCTTGGCGGGCTCCTACGAGCAGTACTTC. Translating it yields CASSLLAGSYEQYF. Combining the CDR3 with reference TRBV5-1 and TRBJ2-7 gives the whole variable domain KAGVTQTPRYLIKTRGQQVTLSCSPISGHRSVSWYQQTPGQGLQFLFEYFSETQRNKGNFPGRFSGRQFSNSRSEMNVSTLELGDSALYLCASSLLAGSYEQYFGPGTRLTVT.

This rearrangement joins TRBV10-2 to TRBJ2-7; TRBD1 agrees at 7 bases. The germline CDR1 and CDR2 sequences are WSHSY and SAAADI. Trimming cost V 6 bases and J 2 bases; bases outside gene matches: 1. The CDR3 covers 12 residues. The CDR3 spells CASSQGAYEQYF. The DNA of the CDR3 is TGCGCCAGCAGCCAGGGGGCCTACGAGCAGTACTTC.

The rearrangement uses TRBV28 and TRBJ2-1, with TRBD2 matching over 10 bases. The CDR3 runs to 16 residues. Looked up from germline, CDR1 is MDHEN and CDR2 is SYDVKM. V shed 5 bases, J shed 9 bases, and the junction held 13 bases outside the gene matches. CDR3 loop: CASSLQLAGERSEQFF. CDR3 nucleotide sequence: TGTGCCAGCAGTCTCCAGCTAGCGGGAGAAAGGAGTGAGCAGTTCTTC.

This clone has only a few counts. This rearrangement joins TRBV7-9 to TRBJ2-2; 9 positions agree with TRBD1. Trimming removed 0 bases from V and 6 bases from J; junction bases left unmatched: 2. CDR3 size: 15 residues. Germline-derived CDR1 and CDR2 are SEHNR and FQNEAQ (reference sequence). CDR3 DNA sequence: TGTGCCAGCAGCTTAGCGAGGACAGGGGCCGGGGAGCTGTTTTTT. Its translation is CASSLARTGAGELFF.

J is TRBJ2-7 and V is TRBV6-1, with a tentative D call TRBD1 (5 bases). Germline V CDR1 and CDR2: MNHNS, SASEGT. Trimming pared 4 bases from V and 3 bases from J, leaving 10 bases between. The CDR3 extends over 13 amino acids. DNA for the CDR3: TGTGCCAGCAGTGCCTACAGGAACTACGAGCAGTACTTC. Translated: CASSAYRNYEQYF.

The genes are TRBV7-6 and TRBJ2-1; 12 nucleotides agree with TRBD2. CDR1 and CDR2 from the germline V gene are SGHVS and FNYEAQ. The CDR3 has 15 amino acids. V gave up 5 bases and J gave up 8 bases; unmatched junction bases: 7. The DNA of the CDR3 is TGTGCCAGCAGCCCCAGACTAGCGGGAGTCCATGAGCAGTTCTTC. Translated: CASSPRLAGVHEQFF.

The rearrangement joins TRBV27 to TRBJ2-7, with 8 bases identical to TRBD1. This CDR3 has 16 amino acids. The trim removed 3 bases at V and 2 bases at J, leaving 9 bases unmatched. Germline assignment: CDR1 MNHEY and CDR2 SMNVEV (reference sequence). CDR3 in DNA: TGTGCCAGCAGTTTTTCGACAGGGGATATGACCTACGAGCAGTACTTC. Its translation: CASSFSTGDMTYEQYF.

The chain carries TRBV27 and TRBJ1-1; no clear D. Germline values: CDR1 MNHEY, CDR2 SMNVEV (reference sequence). The germline V and J ends were trimmed by 4 bases and 1 base, with 4 bases remaining between them. The CDR3 loop spans 12 amino acids. CDR3 region: CASSSANTEAFF. The CDR3 region has the DNA TGTGCCAGCAGTTCAGCGAACACTGAAGCTTTCTTT.

This clone is a singleton in its sample. This sequence joins TRBV7-9 and TRBJ1-5; TRBD1 agrees at 7 bases. The CDR3 is made up of 14 amino acids. Germline loops: CDR1 SEHNR, CDR2 FQNEAQ (reference sequence). With 4 bases clipped from V and 6 bases from J, the junction kept 6 bases outside the gene matches. The CDR3: CASSYEGATQPQHF. The CDR3 nucleotides are TGTGCCAGCAGCTACGAGGGGGCTACTCAGCCCCAGCATTTT.

The rearrangement uses TRBV7-9 and TRBJ2-3; a possible D gene is TRBD2 (5 bases). The CDR3 has 15 residues. The germline V gene encodes CDR1 SEHNR and CDR2 FQNEAQ (reference sequence). V shed 6 bases and J shed 4 bases, with 17 bases lying between them. The chain's CDR3 is CASRSRKADSDTQYF. The CDR3 coding sequence is TGTGCCAGCAGGTCACGAAAAGCGGATTCAGATACGCAGTATTTT.